This T cell receptor (beta chain) was identified during a study of human T cells and chemical hapten exposure. Overall study findings and caveats: Significantly more large CDR3 similarity clusters were formed by expanded TCRs than by controls. It should be noted that donors had alopecia, so their immune response may differ from healthy people's.

Time point: patch test 2, 6 weeks after DPC sensitization. The treatment is: therapeutic diphenylcyclopropenone sensitization with weekly scalp DPC. The study's library attached unique molecular identifiers to single cDNA molecules. Original methodology: With a range of about 23,224 to 700,000, the median per sample was roughly 91,000 TCRs. TCRdb ran MiXCR on the RACE reads and lists one entry per CDR3 protein. It is TCRdb's table, rather than the study itself, that gives the V and J calls and clone size. The sample holds approximately 120,000 distinct CDR3 sequences, about a tenth seen once. On this clonotype: No antigen is known for it.

Trimming removed 5 bases from V and 6 bases from J, with 16 bases in between. The CDR3 length is 14 residues. Per the germline V gene, CDR1 is PRHDT and CDR2 is FYEKMQ (reference sequence). The receptor was isolated from a woman aged 40 to 50 with alopecia areata. Some clones in this sample may be carry-over from other donors' samples. Sequences were derived from whole blood, sampled in connection with sensitization to the hapten diphenylcyclopropenone (DPC). This rearrangement joins TRBV13 to TRBJ1-1, with D possibly matching TRBD1 (5 bases). CDR3 DNA sequence: TGTGCCAGCAGCCCCCAGACGGGGCCTGCTGAAGCTTTCTTT. This gives the protein CASSPQTGPAEAFF.